The 21 T cell receptor beta chains below were found in one sample sequenced in a study of cytomegalovirus exposure and HLA in healthy donors. Assay used: immunoSEQ multiplex PCR; TCRdb lists only in-frame clones, some missing. This table holds more than 90,000 clones, 75% to 90% found once. Sequencing input: PBMCs. Source of these receptors: a man aged 18 to 30 in good health and CMV-seropositive.

The chain carries TRBV5-4 and TRBJ1-2, with D possibly being TRBD1 (6 bases). Trimming took 0 bases from V and 3 from J, leaving 12 bases between them. CDR1 is SGHNT, CDR2 YYREEE, per germline (reference sequence). The CDR3 runs 15 residues. The CDR3 DNA sequence: TGTGCCAGCAGCTTGGCGGGGGGCCCTGACTATGGCTACACCTTC. Translated: CASSLAGGPDYGYTF.

The V gene is TRBV30, the J gene TRBJ2-4, with D possibly being TRBD2 (6 bases). The V gene lost 2 bases and the J gene lost 2 bases, with 16 bases spanning the gap. The CDR3 extends over 16 amino acids. Germline V lookup: CDR1 GTSNPN, CDR2 SVGIG (reference sequence). CDR3 amino acids: CAWSYGVRGTKNIQYF. The CDR3, as DNA: TGTGCCTGGAGTTATGGGGTGCGGGGAACCAAAAACATTCAGTACTTC.

The rearrangement uses TRBV25-1 and TRBJ1-2; no clear D. Germline CDR1 is MGHDK and CDR2 is SYGVNS. The CDR3 has 14 amino acids. V was clipped by 6 bases and J by 0 bases, with 11 bases between them. This CDR3 is CASSGLSTNYGYTF. The CDR3 DNA follows: TGTGCCAGCAGCGGACTGAGTACTAACTATGGCTACACCTTC.

The chain combines TRBV5-1 with TRBJ2-3; D may be TRBD1 (5 bases). The germline V gene has CDR1 SGHRS and CDR2 YFSETQ. There are 17 residues in the CDR3. Trimming removed 0 bases at V and 0 bases at J, with 14 bases between. The CDR3 DNA sequence: TGCGCCAGCAGCTTGGCTTGGAAGGACACCAGCACAGATACGCAGTATTTT. Translation gives CASSLAWKDTSTDTQYF.

The J gene is TRBJ2-7, the V gene TRBV7-9, with a possible D match to TRBD1 (5 bases). This CDR3 spans 14 amino acids. Germline assignment: CDR1 SEHNR and CDR2 FQNEAQ (reference sequence). Trimming took off 1 base at V and 5 bases at J, with 12 bases between the two ends. The CDR3 protein is CASSLGGQSDEQYF. For the CDR3, the DNA is TGTGCCAGCAGCTTAGGGGGCCAGTCGGACGAGCAGTACTTC.

This chain connects TRBV6-1 to TRBJ1-6, with D uncertain. V was cut by 2 bases and J by 5 bases, with 10 bases left in between. The CDR3 has 15 amino acids. Germline lookup yields CDR1 MNHNS and CDR2 SASEGT. The CDR3 protein is CASSESGTNNSPLHF. In DNA form, the CDR3 reads TGTGCCAGCAGTGAATCAGGCACCAATAATTCACCCCTCCACTTT.

CDR3 sequence (DNA): TGCGCCAGCAGTGAACACAGATTTAATGAGGAAGCTTTCTTT. It codes for CASSEHRFNEEAFF. The chain uses TRBV10-1 and TRBJ1-1; D gene unclear. Trimming removed 3 bases from V and 8 bases from J, with 16 bases in between. This CDR3 has 14 residues. The germline CDR1 and CDR2 sequences are WNHNN and SYGVQD (reference sequence).

CDR3 in DNA: TGTGCCAGTAGCCGACGGGGGGCAGGAGTGAACACTGAAGCTTTCTTT. This translates into CASSRRGAGVNTEAFF. V gene TRBV19 combines with J gene TRBJ1-1, with D possibly TRBD1 on 6 matching bases. Germline lookup yields CDR1 LNHDA and CDR2 SQIVND (reference sequence). With 6 bases removed from V and 0 bases from J, the gap between germline ends came to 17 bases. CDR3 size: 16 residues.

The chain links TRBV21-1 to TRBJ2-2; whether TRBD2, the table's D call, matches the DNA was not checked. TRBV21-1 is recorded as a pseudogene. This CDR3 is built from 13 residues. CDR3: CASSKTRAGELFF. The DNA for the CDR3 is TGTGCCAGCAGCAAAACCCGGGCCGGGGAGCTGTTTTTT.

This chain joins TRBV6-1 and TRBJ1-5; TRBD1 agrees at 9 bases. The CDR3 is made up of 14 amino acids. The V gene's germline CDR1 is MNHNS and CDR2 SASEGT. Germline trimming cut 5 bases from V and 6 bases from J; bases unmatched to any gene: 5. The CDR3 here is CASSPTGGRQPQHF. The DNA of the CDR3 is TGTGCCAGCAGTCCCACAGGGGGCCGTCAGCCCCAGCATTTT.

The rearrangement links TRBV5-1 to TRBJ2-1; 11 bases agree with TRBD1. CDR3 length: 18 residues. CDR1 and CDR2 (germline): SGHRS, YFSETQ. Trimming removed 3 bases from V and 0 bases from J; junction bases left unmatched: 8. The CDR3 nucleotides are TGCGCCAGCAGCTCATACGGACAGGGGGCGAGCTCCTACAATGAGCAGTTCTTC. Its translation: CASSSYGQGASSYNEQFF.

The rearrangement links TRBV5-1 to TRBJ1-1, with a weak D call TRBD1 (6 bases). Germline CDR1 reads SGHRS; CDR2 reads YFSETQ. The CDR3 contains 14 residues. V gave up 4 bases and J gave up 1 base, with 11 bases separating them. The CDR3 protein is CASSAGTRNTEAFF. In nucleotides, the CDR3 is TGCGCCAGCAGCGCCGGGACACGGAACACTGAAGCTTTCTTT. Complete variable domain (other parts from reference TRBV5-1 and TRBJ1-1): KAGVTQTPRYLIKTRGQQVTLSCSPISGHRSVSWYQQTPGQGLQFLFEYFSETQRNKGNFPGRFSGRQFSNSRSEMNVSTLELGDSALYLCASSAGTRNTEAFFGQGTRLTVV.

The rearrangement uses TRBV14 and TRBJ1-4, with 8 nucleotides matching TRBD1. This CDR3 has 17 residues. CDR1 and CDR2 (germline): SGHDN, FVKESK. V lost 0 bases and J lost 8; bases outside the gene matches: 11. The CDR3: CASSQDGDRSSKEKLFF. In nucleotides, the CDR3 is TGTGCCAGCAGCCAAGATGGGGACAGGTCGAGCAAGGAAAAACTGTTTTTT.

The gene calls are TRBV5-1 and TRBJ1-2, with 7 bases aligning to TRBD1. J gave up 4 bases and V 0 bases, and 6 bases lay outside the gene matches. CDR3 size: 15 residues. Germline CDR1 reads SGHRS; CDR2 reads YFSETQ. DNA of the CDR3: TGCGCCAGCAGCTTGGGGACAGGTAGCGGCTATGGCTACACCTTC. Translation: CASSLGTGSGYGYTF.

The genes are TRBV30 and TRBJ1-5; 9 bases match TRBD1. This CDR3 contains 13 residues. Trimming took 3 bases from V and 5 from J; bases not matched to a gene: 2. The germline gives CDR1 GTSNPN, CDR2 SVGIG (reference sequence). CDR3 region: CAWSGQGHQPQHF. The CDR3 DNA is TGTGCCTGGAGCGGACAGGGGCATCAGCCCCAGCATTTT.

This chain joins TRBV6-5 and TRBJ1-1; D gene uncertain. The germline CDR1 and CDR2 sequences are MNHEY and SVGAGI. V was shortened by 5 bases and J by 2 bases, with 3 bases between the two germline ends. This CDR3 comprises 11 residues. The CDR3 DNA reads as TGTGCCAGCAGTAGCAACACTGAAGCTTTCTTT. Residues: CASSSNTEAFF.

This chain links TRBV19 with TRBJ1-2, with 8 bases that match TRBD1. Germline V lookup: CDR1 LNHDA, CDR2 SQIVND (reference sequence). Trimming at V came to 9 bases and at J to 5 bases, leaving 8 bases not matched to a gene. This CDR3 is 13 amino acids long. The CDR3 bases are TGTGCCAGCGACAGGGGAGCCTTTTATGGCTACACCTTC. Protein: CASDRGAFYGYTF.

This rearrangement joins TRBV19 to TRBJ2-6; TRBD1 aligns across 8 bases. The CDR3 is made up of 15 amino acids. The V segment lost 10 bases and the J segment 0 bases; nucleotides outside the gene matches: 5. Looked up from germline, CDR1 is LNHDA and CDR2 is SQIVND (reference sequence). The CDR3 reads CATWDRPSGANVLTF. In nucleotides, the CDR3 is TGTGCCACATGGGACAGGCCCTCTGGGGCCAACGTCCTGACTTTC.

This chain uses TRBV7-9 with TRBJ2-2; 9 bases are shared with TRBD1. The germline gives CDR1 SEHNR, CDR2 FQNEAQ (reference sequence). The CDR3 runs 19 residues. The trim removed 4 bases at V and 0 bases at J, leaving 12 bases unmatched. The CDR3 nucleotides read TGTGCCAGCAGCTCAAACCTACAGGGGGCTATCCCGAACACCGGGGAGCTGTTTTTT. Its translation is CASSSNLQGAIPNTGELFF.

The chain has TRBV28 and TRBJ1-3; D possibly corresponds to TRBD1 (5 bases). Germline lookup yields CDR1 MDHEN and CDR2 SYDVKM. With 3 bases removed from V and 0 bases from J, the gap between germline ends came to 9 bases. This CDR3 is 15 amino acids long. The CDR3: CASSLQGLSGNTIYF. The CDR3 DNA follows: TGTGCCAGCAGTTTGCAGGGACTCTCTGGAAACACCATATATTTT.

The chain links TRBV4-2 to TRBJ1-5; the match to TRBD1 covers 7 bases. The germline V gene encodes CDR1 LGHNA and CDR2 YNFKEQ. The junction had 15 bases not matched to a gene; V was cut back by 5 bases and J by 11 bases. This CDR3 is 15 amino acids long. The CDR3 region has the DNA TGTGCCAGCAGCGCACAAGGGACAGAGCCCACGACCCAGCATTTT. This gives the protein CASSAQGTEPTTQHF.